What follows are 25 T cell receptor beta chains derived from one specimen sequenced in a study of blood T cells in healthy people across ages. Then a second PCR, running about 7 to 11 cycles, was carried out with a sample-barcoded 5' primer and a J-beta primer mix. MiXCR was run by TCRdb on the 5' RACE reads, yielding one entry per CDR3 protein. Among over 600,000 distinct CDR3 sequences listed, approximately 40% were seen once. The sequenced sample was blood. These receptors all come from a man at least 80 years old in good health.

This clonotype was counted between two and nine times. The chain combines TRBV29-1 with TRBJ1-4, with 7 bases lining up with TRBD1. From germline, CDR1 is SQVTM and CDR2 ANQGSEA. The CDR3 extends over 12 amino acids. With 4 bases clipped from V and 6 bases from J, the junction kept 2 bases outside the gene matches. The CDR3 DNA sequence: TGCAGCGTTGGAGGGGGCTATGAAAAACTGTTTTTT. This translates into CSVGGGYEKLFF.

This clonotype was detected a few times. The chain couples TRBV25-1 to TRBJ2-5; the match to TRBD1 covers 9 bases. The tail of the sequence fits TRBJ2-7 better, so the J call may be wrong. The CDR3 spans 14 residues. Germline values: CDR1 MGHDK, CDR2 SYGVNS. The CDR3 sequence is CASQKPGQGYEQYF. As DNA, the CDR3 is TGTGCCAGCCAGAAACCGGGACAGGGCTACGAGCAGTACTTC.

As concerns this clonotype: A much larger clone lies a single base off, so this may be a read error. V and J are TRBV4-3 and TRBJ2-1; D remains unclear. The length of the CDR3 is 14 residues. The V end was cut by 1 base, the J end by 6 bases, with 10 bases between. Germline CDR1 reads LGHNA; CDR2 reads YSLEER. In DNA form, the CDR3 reads TGCGCCAGCAGCCAAGGATGGGGATCCAATGAGCAGTTCTTC. Protein: CASSQGWGSNEQFF.

This clonotype was counted only a few times. The germline gene is not matched at one end of the junction; a read error may be the cause. The chain uses TRBV3-1 and TRBJ1-2; unclear D gene. The CDR3 runs 15 residues. The germline gives CDR1 LGHDT, CDR2 YNNKEL (reference sequence). The CDR3 spells CASSQGRSLIYGYTF. CDR3 in DNA: TGTGCCAGCAGTCAAGGACGGAGCCTTATCTATGGCTACACCTTC.

This chain connects TRBV29-1 to TRBJ2-7; 9 bases map to TRBD1. The CDR3 sequence is 13 residues long. Losses at the gene ends were 5 bases for V and 2 bases for J; bases not matched to a gene: 4. The V gene's germline CDR1 is SQVTM and CDR2 ANQGSEA. This CDR3 is CSVRDRETYEQYF. The CDR3 nucleotides are TGCAGCGTTAGGGACAGGGAAACCTACGAGCAGTACTTC.

This chain joins TRBV7-9 and TRBJ2-7; 8 positions match TRBD1. Germline trimming cut 4 bases from V and 7 bases from J; bases unmatched to any gene: 12. Germline V gives CDR1 SEHNR, CDR2 FQNEAQ (reference sequence). The CDR3 runs to 15 residues. For the CDR3, the DNA is TGTGCCAGCAGCTCCTCAGGGGGCTCCCACAATGAGCAGTACTTC. It specifies CASSSSGGSHNEQYF.

This clonotype has a handful of counts. The chain uses TRBV4-3 and TRBJ1-2; no definite D call. Trimming removed 0 bases at V and 5 bases at J, with 13 bases between. CDR3 length: 15 residues. Germline V gives CDR1 LGHNA, CDR2 YSLEER. CDR3 DNA: TGCGCCAGCAGCCAAGACAAGTTGGAGAGGTATGGCTACACCTTC. The encoded protein is CASSQDKLERYGYTF.

This clonotype appeared many times. CDR3 sequence (DNA): TGTGCCAGCAGCCATGAGTGGGACACTAGCTCTGGGGCCAACGTCCTGACTTTC. Translation gives CASSHEWDTSSGANVLTF. The chain carries TRBV3-1 and TRBJ2-6; D is possibly TRBD1 (6 bases). V was trimmed by 3 bases and J by 0 bases, leaving 15 bases between them. CDR3 size: 18 residues. CDR1 and CDR2 from the germline V gene are LGHDT and YNNKEL (reference sequence).

In this sample, this clonotype turned up many times. This rearrangement joins TRBV28 to TRBJ2-5; 9 bases line up with TRBD1. J lost 4 bases, V lost 6 bases, and 0 bases had no gene match. CDR1 is MDHEN and CDR2 is SYDVKM in the germline V gene. This CDR3 is built from 12 residues. The CDR3 DNA reads as TGTGCCAGCAGGACAGGGGGAGAGACCCAGTACTTC. Translation: CASRTGGETQYF.

This clonotype was seen more than once but under ten times. The CDR3 DNA is TGTGCCAGCAGTGAACCCACGAATGGCTACACCTTC. Translation gives CASSEPTNGYTF. The chain joins TRBV6-1 to TRBJ1-2, with D unclear. Germline V gene sequence: CDR1 MNHNS, CDR2 SASEGT. The V gene lost 2 bases and the J gene lost 6 bases, with 7 bases spanning the gap. The CDR3 covers 12 residues.

The V gene is TRBV20-1, the J gene TRBJ2-5; D gene ambiguous. The CDR3 is 14 amino acids. The germline V and J ends were trimmed by 2 bases and 11 bases, with 21 bases remaining between them. Germline assignment: CDR1 DFQATT and CDR2 SNEGSKA (reference sequence). The CDR3 protein is CSARNRIVGNEQYF. The CDR3, as DNA: TGCAGTGCTAGAAATCGAATAGTGGGCAATGAGCAGTACTTC.

The CDR3 sequence: CASSLGIGVLKSPLHF. The CDR3, as DNA: TGTGCCAGCAGCTTAGGGATAGGTGTTCTTAAGTCACCCCTCCACTTT. The rearrangement joins TRBV11-2 to TRBJ1-6; D not resolved. Trimming left V 1 base short and J 10 bases short, with 17 bases between. This CDR3 contains 16 residues. Germline values: CDR1 SGHAT, CDR2 FQNNGV.

The chain employs TRBV15 and TRBJ1-1; 10 positions agree with TRBD1. Per the germline V gene, CDR1 is LNHNV and CDR2 is YYDKDF (reference sequence). J lost 1 base, V lost 4 bases, and 9 bases had no gene match. The CDR3 contains 17 residues. Written as DNA, the CDR3 is TGTGCCACCAGCAACTGGGACAGGGGATCAGGGAACACTGAAGCTTTCTTT. Translation: CATSNWDRGSGNTEAFF.

This rearrangement joins TRBV12-3 or TRBV12-4 to TRBJ2-2; D remains ambiguous. This CDR3 contains 16 residues. Trimming stripped 3 bases from V and 2 bases from J, with 13 bases between. The CDR3 is CASSFMPASNTGELFF. CDR3 nucleotide sequence: TGTGCCAGCAGTTTCATGCCTGCAAGTAACACCGGGGAGCTGTTTTTT.

The chain recombines TRBV5-1 with TRBJ2-7; 7 nucleotides align to TRBD1. Per the germline V gene, CDR1 is SGHRS and CDR2 is YFSETQ. CDR3 size: 14 residues. Trimming took 0 bases from V and 2 from J; bases not matched to a gene: 2. CDR3 sequence: CASSLATGAYEQYF. DNA for the CDR3: TGCGCCAGCAGCTTGGCTACAGGGGCCTACGAGCAGTACTTC.

The chain employs TRBV3-1 and TRBJ2-3, with D possibly being TRBD1 (6 bases). Trimming pared 3 bases from V and 4 bases from J, leaving 11 bases between. The germline gives CDR1 LGHDT, CDR2 YNNKEL (reference sequence). This CDR3 has 14 amino acids. In DNA form, the CDR3 reads TGTGCCAGCAGCCATAACAGGGCACCAGATACGCAGTATTTT. Protein sequence: CASSHNRAPDTQYF.

This clonotype was seen a handful of times. The CDR3 sequence is CSAKGQGASYNSPLHF. CDR3 DNA: TGCAGTGCTAAGGGACAGGGGGCCTCCTATAATTCACCCCTCCACTTT. This chain connects TRBV20-1 to TRBJ1-6, with 12 bases aligning to TRBD1. J gave up 0 bases and V 4 bases, and 1 base lay outside the gene matches. CDR1 and CDR2 (germline): DFQATT, SNEGSKA (reference sequence). The CDR3 spans 16 residues.

This clonotype was observed a handful of times. The V call is TRBV6-2 or TRBV6-3, the J call TRBJ2-6; 12 bases match TRBD2. The CDR3 extends over 18 amino acids. Germline CDR1 and CDR2: MNHEY and SVGEGT. Trimming took 7 bases from V and 3 from J; bases not matched to a gene: 10. The DNA for the CDR3 is TGTGCCAGCACCGCGACTAGCGGGAGAGGGGGTGGGGCCAACGTCCTGACTTTC. This codes for CASTATSGRGGGANVLTF.

A note on this clonotype: Since a much larger clone is just one base distant, this may be a read error. The chain joins TRBV6-2 or TRBV6-3 to TRBJ2-1; 7 nucleotides line up with TRBD1. TRBJ2-7 explains the end of the DNA better; the J call may be wrong. In germline, CDR1 is MNHEY, CDR2 SVGEGT. The CDR3 sequence is 13 residues long. The CDR3 DNA follows: TGTGCCACCAAACCAGACAGGGCAAATGAGCAGTACTTC. Its protein product is CATKPDRANEQYF.

This clonotype was detected many times. The rearrangement joins TRBV28 to TRBJ2-1; TRBD2 matches at 14 bases. Germline lookup yields CDR1 MDHEN and CDR2 SYDVKM. CDR3 length: 16 amino acids. After removal of 5 bases from V and 8 bases from J, the junction contained 8 bases not matched to a gene. The CDR3 region is CASSPRGLAGVDEQFF. As DNA, the CDR3 is TGTGCCAGCAGTCCAAGGGGACTAGCGGGAGTGGATGAGCAGTTCTTC.

The chain links TRBV3-1 to TRBJ2-5; TRBD2 might be the D (6 bases). The germline CDR1 and CDR2 sequences are LGHDT and YNNKEL (reference sequence). V lost 6 bases, J lost 1 base, and 21 bases lay in between. The CDR3 runs to 17 residues. The CDR3 DNA is TGTGCCAGCAGTCGGTCAGGAGGAGGGACCGCCCAAGAGACCCAGTACTTC. As protein: CASSRSGGGTAQETQYF.

V is TRBV4-1 and J is TRBJ2-1; 7 nucleotides line up with TRBD1. Germline V lookup: CDR1 MGHRA, CDR2 YSYEKL. The CDR3 length is 16 residues. The J segment lost 6 bases and the V segment lost 2 bases, leaving 10 bases of the junction unmatched. CDR3 loop: CASSQTGTAGTNEQFF. The CDR3 DNA sequence: TGCGCCAGCAGCCAAACCGGGACAGCAGGGACCAATGAGCAGTTCTTC.

The chain couples TRBV2 to TRBJ2-6; 7 positions match TRBD1. Trimming removed 6 bases from V and 4 bases from J; junction bases left unmatched: 3. The germline V gene has CDR1 SNHLY and CDR2 FYNNEI. This CDR3 spans 14 amino acids. This chain's CDR3 is CASSGQVGANVLTF. The CDR3 DNA reads TGTGCCAGCAGCGGACAGGTCGGGGCCAACGTCCTGACTTTC. The variable domain in full, with the rest retrieved from reference TRBV2 and TRBJ2-6, is EPEVTQTPSHQVTQMGQEVILRCVPISNHLYFYWYRQILGQKVEFLVSFYNNEISEKSEIFDDQFSVERPDGSNFTLKIRSTKLEDSAMYFCASSGQVGANVLTFGAGSRLTVL.

The CDR3: CASRSGQPYEQYF. The DNA of the CDR3 is TGTGCCAGCAGGTCGGGGCAGCCCTACGAGCAGTACTTC. The genes are TRBV28 and TRBJ2-7; D might be TRBD1 or TRBD2, each matching 5 bases. The germline CDR1 and CDR2 sequences are MDHEN and SYDVKM. The CDR3 consists of 13 residues. V gave up 6 bases and J gave up 2 bases, with 11 bases separating them.

The chain has TRBV5-5 and TRBJ2-7, with 8 nucleotides matching TRBD1. Germline CDR1 is SGHKS and CDR2 is YYEKEE (reference sequence). The J segment lost 0 bases and the V segment lost 4 bases, leaving 9 bases of the junction unmatched. The CDR3 loop spans 16 amino acids. In DNA form, the CDR3 reads TGTGCCAGCAGCCTGACGACCGGGACAGGCTCCTACGAGCAGTACTTC. It yields the protein CASSLTTGTGSYEQYF.